This TCR beta chain was identified in a study of blood T cell repertoires in COVID-19. Germline loops: CDR1 LGHDT, CDR2 YNNKEL (reference sequence). The CDR3 spans 19 residues. The V and J ends lost 0 bases and 0 bases, in that order; junction bases with no gene match: 4. Profiling relied on immunoSEQ multiplex PCR, and the TCRdb table lists in-frame clones only, not all of them. The sample carries around 72,000 clones, approximately 91% recorded once. Input material: peripheral blood. This clonotype originated in a man aged 50 to 59 with acute or convalescent COVID-19. The chain links TRBV3-1 (or the pseudogene TRBV3-2) to TRBJ2-6; 11 nucleotides match TRBD2. In DNA form, the CDR3 reads TGTGCCAGCAGCCAAGAACTAGCGGGGGCCCTCTCTGGGGCCAACGTCCTGACTTTC. Its translation is CASSQELAGALSGANVLTF.